Following are 20 T cell receptor beta chains from one sample sequenced in a study of CD8 T cells in Susac syndrome. Random hexamers were used to reverse transcribe an amount of roughly 0.5 to 1 ug RNA. Each CDR3 protein gets one entry after TCRdb re-called the immunoSEQ multiplex PCR reads with MiXCR. The sample consists of 200,000 to 250,000 distinct CDR3 sequences, about 96% of them appearing once. Specimen: CD4+ T cells from PBMCs. These receptors came from a human donor with multiple sclerosis.

The J gene is TRBJ2-3, the V gene TRBV27, with 14 bases that match TRBD2. V gave up 7 bases and J gave up 6 bases; unmatched junction bases: 12. The CDR3 runs to 17 residues. Per germline, CDR1 MNHEY and CDR2 SMNVEV (reference sequence). The CDR3 spells CASNHLPGLAGADTQYF. In nucleotides, the CDR3 is TGTGCCAGCAACCATCTCCCGGGACTAGCGGGAGCGGATACGCAGTATTTT.

This rearrangement joins TRBV3-1 to TRBJ2-1, with D possibly TRBD1 on 5 matching bases. Trimming removed 0 bases from V and 10 bases from J, with 22 bases in between. The CDR3 length is 17 residues. CDR1 and CDR2 from the germline V gene are LGHDT and YNNKEL (reference sequence). The CDR3 DNA reads as TGTGCCAGCAGCCAAGATCTGGCAAAGGGGAAGCGTAGGGAGCAGTTCTTC. Its protein is CASSQDLAKGKRREQFF.

The chain has TRBV5-1 and TRBJ1-4; maybe TRBD1 (5 bases). The germline V gene has CDR1 SGHRS and CDR2 YFSETQ. This CDR3 region has 15 residues. V shed 1 base and J shed 5 bases, with 12 bases lying between them. CDR3 in DNA: TGCGCCAGCAGCTTGCTAAGGGGACCCAATGAAAAACTGTTTTTT. It specifies CASSLLRGPNEKLFF.

The table lists this clonotype with a few counts. This chain connects TRBV27 to TRBJ1-5, with no clear D. Trimming removed 3 bases at V and 0 bases at J, with 6 bases between. The CDR3 sequence is 14 residues long. The germline V gene encodes CDR1 MNHEY and CDR2 SMNVEV (reference sequence). The CDR3 DNA follows: TGTGCCAGCAGTTTTCGGGGTAGCAATCAGCCCCAGCATTTT. It translates to CASSFRGSNQPQHF.

The J gene is TRBJ2-1, the V gene TRBV5-4; no clear D gene. The CDR3 is 15 residues long. Trimming shortened V by 10 bases and J by 1 base, and 18 bases separated the two germline ends. From germline, CDR1 is SGHNT and CDR2 YYREEE (reference sequence). The CDR3 region has the DNA TGTGCCTGGAGCCACTGGGGTCGGTCCTACAATGAGCAGTTCTTC. This sequence encodes CAWSHWGRSYNEQFF.

Here the CDR3 reads CASSETGLYGYTF. In nucleotides, the CDR3 is TGTGCCAGCAGTGAAACTGGGCTGTATGGCTACACCTTC. This rearrangement joins TRBV6-1 to TRBJ1-2; D ambiguous. The germline CDR1 and CDR2 sequences are MNHNS and SASEGT. This CDR3 is built from 13 residues. V was shortened by 2 bases and J by 5 bases, with 9 bases between the two germline ends.

Of note for this clonotype: No conserved phenylalanine or tryptophan ends this CDR3, so it is likely a read error. The genes are TRBV12-3 or TRBV12-4 and TRBJ2-3; unclear D gene. The CDR3 runs 13 residues. Trimming took off 1 base at V and 8 bases at J, with 10 bases between the two ends. DNA for the CDR3: TGTGCCAGCAGTTTAGAGGTCTCGGGTACGCAGTATTCT. This translates into CASSLEVSGTQYS.

The rearrangement uses TRBV20-1 and TRBJ1-5, with D possibly TRBD1 on 5 matching bases. Trimming stripped 6 bases from V and 3 bases from J, with 12 bases between. The CDR3 runs 13 residues. The germline gives CDR1 DFQATT, CDR2 SNEGSKA (reference sequence). The CDR3 region is CSARDSNNQPQHF. CDR3 nucleotides: TGCAGTGCCCGAGACAGTAACAATCAGCCCCAGCATTTT.

The CDR3 sequence is CASSLDSSSQPQHF. The CDR3 DNA is TGCGCCAGCAGCCTAGACAGTTCGTCTCAGCCCCAGCATTTT. V usage is TRBV5-1 and J usage is TRBJ1-5; possible D gene TRBD1, 5 bases. CDR3 length equals 14 residues. The V gene lost 4 bases and the J gene lost 6 bases, with 14 bases spanning the gap. CDR1 is SGHRS and CDR2 is YFSETQ in the germline V gene.

V is TRBV19 and J is TRBJ2-7; D is tentatively TRBD1 or TRBD2 (6 bases each). This CDR3 is built from 14 residues. Germline-derived CDR1 and CDR2 are LNHDA and SQIVND (reference sequence). Trimming left V 6 bases short and J 1 base short, with 13 bases between. The CDR3 region is CASRSQGTSYEQYF. The CDR3 DNA sequence: TGTGCCAGTAGAAGCCAGGGGACTTCCTACGAGCAGTACTTC.

The rearrangement joins TRBV19 to TRBJ1-2; D is undetermined. This CDR3 is built from 13 residues. V was clipped by 2 bases and J by 5 bases, with 9 bases between them. Germline V CDR1 and CDR2: LNHDA, SQIVND (reference sequence). The CDR3 loop is CASSISQTYGYTF. The CDR3 DNA reads TGTGCCAGTAGTATATCACAGACTTATGGCTACACCTTC.

J is TRBJ1-3 and V is TRBV30, with no clear D. V lost 6 bases to trimming and J lost 0 bases, with 12 bases between them. Per the germline V gene, CDR1 is GTSNPN and CDR2 is SVGIG (reference sequence). The CDR3 is made up of 14 amino acids. CDR3 in DNA: TGTGCCTGCCGAGTTTCCCTCTCTGGAAACACCATATATTTT. Amino acid sequence: CACRVSLSGNTIYF.

The V call is TRBV5-1, the J call TRBJ2-1; the match to TRBD2 covers 7 bases. The CDR3 has 14 amino acids. V shed 3 bases and J 6 bases; nucleotides not matched to a gene: 6. Germline V gene sequence: CDR1 SGHRS, CDR2 YFSETQ. The CDR3 nucleotides read TGCGCCAGCAGCTACGGACTAGTAGTCAATGAGCAGTTCTTC. Amino acid sequence: CASSYGLVVNEQFF.

V gene TRBV29-1 combines with J gene TRBJ1-3; 7 bases agree with TRBD1. The germline gives CDR1 SQVTM, CDR2 ANQGSEA. Trimming removed 5 bases from V and 1 base from J; junction bases left unmatched: 8. The CDR3 has 15 residues. CDR3 bases: TGCAGCGTTCTAGGAGGGGACAGTTCTGGAAACACCATATATTTT. The encoded protein is CSVLGGDSSGNTIYF.

This clonotype was observed once. The chain joins TRBV2 to TRBJ2-7; D possibly corresponds to TRBD2 (5 bases). V was shortened by 6 bases and J by 6 bases, with 6 bases between the two germline ends. Germline CDR1 SNHLY, CDR2 FYNNEI. CDR3 length equals 10 residues. In nucleotides, the CDR3 is TGTGCCAGCAGGAGCGGCGAGCAGTACTTC. Translating gives CASRSGEQYF.

This clonotype has only one observation. This chain links TRBV7-9 with TRBJ2-3, with TRBD1 matching over 11 bases. V dropped 4 bases and J dropped 4; count of bases not matched to a gene: 10. The CDR3 spans 17 residues. The germline V gene encodes CDR1 SEHNR and CDR2 FQNEAQ (reference sequence). The CDR3 nucleotides are TGTGCCAGCAGCTCACCCCTGCGGACAGGGGGCGCAGATACGCAGTATTTT. Amino acids: CASSSPLRTGGADTQYF.

The CDR3 DNA reads as TGTGCCAGCAGCCAGACGGACAGGCAGAATTCACCCCTCCACTTT. It codes for CASSQTDRQNSPLHF. The chain has TRBV16 and TRBJ1-6; 7 bases are a match to TRBD1. This CDR3 comprises 15 residues. Germline CDR1 reads KGHSY; CDR2 reads FQNENV. V was pared by 3 bases and J by 7 bases, with 6 bases of the junction left unmatched.

The chain has TRBV29-1 and TRBJ2-5, with TRBD1 as a possible D gene (5 bases). The V gene lost 5 bases and the J gene lost 4 bases, with 11 bases spanning the gap. CDR1 and CDR2 from the germline V gene are SQVTM and ANQGSEA. CDR3 length: 12 residues. The CDR3 nucleotides read TGCAGCGTTTCAGGAAGGGGAGAGACCCAGTACTTC. Encoded protein: CSVSGRGETQYF.

The gene calls are TRBV18 and TRBJ1-6, with a tentative D call TRBD1 (6 bases). The CDR3 runs to 14 residues. V lost 4 bases and J lost 6, with 10 bases in between. CDR1 and CDR2 (germline): KGHSH, LQKENI. CDR3 loop: CASSHTDSNSPLHF. In DNA, the CDR3 is TGTGCCAGCTCACATACGGACAGTAATTCACCCCTCCACTTT.

V and J are TRBV6-5 and TRBJ1-2; D is undetermined. This CDR3 region has 13 residues. Germline V CDR1 and CDR2: MNHEY, SVGAGI. V lost 6 bases and J 0 bases, leaving 8 bases between the germline ends. CDR3 DNA: TGTGCCAGCAGACAGCAAGCTAACTATGGCTACACCTTC. Its translation: CASRQQANYGYTF.